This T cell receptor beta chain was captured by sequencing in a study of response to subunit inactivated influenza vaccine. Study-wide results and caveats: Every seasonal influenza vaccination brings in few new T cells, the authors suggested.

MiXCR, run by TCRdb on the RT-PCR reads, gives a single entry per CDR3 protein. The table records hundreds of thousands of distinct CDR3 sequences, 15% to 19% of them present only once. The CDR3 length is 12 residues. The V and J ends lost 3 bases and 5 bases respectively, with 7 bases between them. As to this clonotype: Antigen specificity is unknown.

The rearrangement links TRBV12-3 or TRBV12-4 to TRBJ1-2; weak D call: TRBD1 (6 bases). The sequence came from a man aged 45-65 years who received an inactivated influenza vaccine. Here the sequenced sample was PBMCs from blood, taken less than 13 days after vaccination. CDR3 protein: CASSFGTYGYTF. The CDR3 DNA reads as TGTGCCAGCAGTTTCGGGACATATGGCTACACCTTC.